This T cell receptor (beta chain) came from a study of regulatory T cells in long-lasting Graves disease. As for the study in general: Those Graves' patients who were newly diagnosed had been on antithyroid drugs under 3 months. Study observations and caveats: Between persistent patients, 2,500 to 3,500 public clonotypes were shared, exceeding the 966 shared between new patients.

The time point here: newly diagnosed GD, antithyroid drugs for less than 3 months. From PBMCs, RNA was extracted and then used to make the TCR library. A volume of roughly 9.9 milliliters of peripheral blood was collected in EDTA tubes. CDR3-region Arm-PCR and iRepertoire HTBI primers produced the TCR beta libraries. TCRdb reprocessed the multiplex PCR reads with MiXCR, giving one entry per CDR3 protein. The table records a few hundred thousand distinct CDR3 sequences, 12% to 15% of them present only once. This clonotype showed up many times. The target antigen is unknown. The same sample was also used in a study of T cells in Graves' hyperthyroidism and ophthalmopathy. Turning to that study: Most thyroid-expanded clonotypes above 0.001 were also found in blood.

The receptor's source is a woman aged 50 to 65 with Graves disease. Sequencing was performed on peripheral blood mononuclear cells (PBMCs), taken at new diagnosis, from a patient treated with antithyroid drugs.

This CDR3 reads CASSLGGLANQETQYF. CDR3 coding DNA: TGTGCCAGCAGCTTAGGGGGGTTAGCTAACCAAGAGACCCAGTACTTC. This sequence joins TRBV7-9 and TRBJ2-5, with D possibly called TRBD1 or TRBD2 (5 bases each). This CDR3 is built from 16 residues. Per the germline V gene, CDR1 is SEHNR and CDR2 is FQNEAQ (reference sequence). Deletions cut 1 base from V and 0 bases from J, with 12 bases between. Drawing the rest from reference TRBV7-9 and TRBJ2-5, the complete variable domain is DTGVSQNPRHKITKRGQNVTFRCDPISEHNRLYWYRQTLGQGPEFLTYFQNEAQLEKSRLLSDRFSAERPKGSFSTLEIQRTEQGDSAMYLCASSLGGLANQETQYFGPGTRLLVL.